The sequence of this TCR beta chain was determined in a study of blood T cells in healthy people across ages. Germline CDR1 is SGDLS and CDR2 is YYNGEE. This CDR3 is built from 17 residues. V lost 0 bases to trimming and J lost 0 bases; unmatched junction nucleotides: 8. Primed by a sample-barcoded 5' primer and a J-beta primer mix, a second PCR proceeded for roughly 6 to 12 cycles. TCRdb redid the calling of the 5' RACE reads with MiXCR, one entry per CDR3 protein. The sample consists of about 1 million distinct CDR3 sequences, 40% to 50% of them appearing once. This TCR derives from a woman aged 55-69 years in good health. Sequencing was done on a sample of blood. J is TRBJ2-5 and V is TRBV9; TRBD1 agrees at 7 bases. CDR3 residues: CASSVGLRGPDQETQYF. The CDR3, as DNA: TGTGCCAGCAGCGTAGGATTGAGGGGGCCTGACCAAGAGACCCAGTACTTC.